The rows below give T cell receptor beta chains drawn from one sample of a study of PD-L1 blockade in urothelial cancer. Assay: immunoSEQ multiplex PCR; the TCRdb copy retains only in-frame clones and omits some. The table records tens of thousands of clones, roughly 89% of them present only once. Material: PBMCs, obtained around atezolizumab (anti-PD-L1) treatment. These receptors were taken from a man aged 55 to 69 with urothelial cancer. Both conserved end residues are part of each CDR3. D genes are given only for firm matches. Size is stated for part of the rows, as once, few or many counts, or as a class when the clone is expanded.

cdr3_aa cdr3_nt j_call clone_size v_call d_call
CASRLGGVNTGELFF TGCGCCAGCAGGTTGGGCGGGGTTAACACCGGGGAGCTGTTTTTT TRBJ2-2 NA TRBV5-1 NA
CASSPGSSYNEQFF TGCGCCAGCAGCCCGGGTAGCTCCTACAATGAGCAGTTCTTC TRBJ2-1 NA TRBV5-1 NA
CASSSGQGITEAFF TGTGCCAGCAGCTCCGGACAGGGGATCACTGAAGCTTTCTTT TRBJ1-1 NA TRBV6-5 TRBD1
CASSQDIPASGGASSYNEQFF TGCGCCAGCAGCCAAGATATACCGGCTAGCGGGGGAGCGAGCTCCTACAATGAGCAGTTCTTC TRBJ2-1 NA TRBV4-3 TRBD2
CASSSIDRAGEQYF TGCGCCAGCAGCTCGATAGACAGGGCAGGCGAGCAGTACTTC TRBJ2-7 NA TRBV5-1 TRBD1
CAIAIGTDNTEAFF TGTGCCATCGCCATAGGGACAGACAACACTGAAGCTTTCTTT TRBJ1-1 NA TRBV10-3 TRBD1
CASSLSSTYEQYF TGTGCCAGCAGCTTGAGTAGTACCTACGAGCAGTACTTC TRBJ2-7 NA TRBV5-5 NA
CASSSGLTNEKLFF TGTGCCAGCAGCTCAGGGCTAACTAATGAAAAACTGTTTTTT TRBJ1-4 NA TRBV5-5 NA
CASSIGSQWGGSGVGEAFF TGTGCCAGTAGTATAGGGAGCCAATGGGGGGGGAGCGGGGTCGGTGAAGCTTTCTTT TRBJ1-1 NA TRBV19 NA
CASSGRGEVTGDTEAFF TGCGCCAGCAGTGGGAGGGGGGAAGTAACAGGGGACACTGAAGCTTTCTTT TRBJ1-1 NA TRBV10-2 TRBD1
CASSTEGQAIAGTDTQYF TGTGCCAGTAGTACCGAGGGACAGGCCATCGCCGGCACAGATACGCAGTATTTT TRBJ2-3 NA TRBV19 TRBD1
CATSKRQGAAYGYTF TGTGCCACCAGCAAACGACAGGGGGCGGCCTATGGCTACACCTTC TRBJ1-2 NA TRBV15 TRBD1
CASSTGPSRVGAAETQYF TGTGCCAGCAGTACGGGACCCTCGAGAGTGGGGGCTGCCGAGACCCAGTACTTC TRBJ2-5 NA TRBV2 NA
CASSHKGQGSYEQYF TGTGCCAGCAGCCATAAGGGACAGGGCTCCTACGAGCAGTACTTC TRBJ2-7 NA TRBV5-4 TRBD1
CASSPPGQGLYSNQPQHF TGTGCCAGTAGTCCTCCGGGACAGGGCCTCTATAGCAATCAGCCCCAGCATTTT TRBJ1-5 NA TRBV19 TRBD1
CASSEFLALNEQFF TGTGCCAGCAGTGAGTTTCTAGCGCTGAATGAGCAGTTCTTC TRBJ2-1 NA TRBV6-1 NA
CASQAGEGLEQYF TGTGCCAGCCAGGCAGGGGAGGGTCTCGAGCAGTACTTC TRBJ2-7 NA TRBV2 NA
CASSQWTELGGYTF TGTGCCAGCAGCCAATGGACAGAGCTCGGTGGCTACACCTTC TRBJ1-2 few TRBV7-9 NA
CASIRLAGELQETQYF TGCGCCAGCATCCGACTAGCGGGAGAACTCCAAGAGACCCAGTACTTC TRBJ2-5 NA TRBV10-1 TRBD2
CASSIEATGVGIQYF TGTGCCAGTAGTATTGAGGCGACAGGGGTGGGCATTCAGTACTTC TRBJ2-4 NA TRBV19 TRBD1
CASLGGPKNEQFF TGTGCCAGCTTGGGGGGGCCGAAAAATGAGCAGTTCTTC TRBJ2-1 once TRBV5-4 NA
CASSLAGGDTQYF TGTGCCAGCAGCTTGGCCGGGGGAGATACGCAGTATTTT TRBJ2-3 NA TRBV5-4 NA
CASSFWRGGDTDTQYF TGTGCCAGCAGCTTCTGGCGGGGGGGGGATACAGATACGCAGTATTTT TRBJ2-3 NA TRBV7-9 TRBD2
CASSSQGGPQETQYF TGTGCCAGCAGCTCCCAGGGGGGACCCCAAGAGACCCAGTACTTC TRBJ2-5 NA TRBV2 NA
CASSTVRLAGVETQYF TGTGCCAGCAGCACAGTCCGCCTAGCGGGAGTGGAGACCCAGTACTTC TRBJ2-5 NA TRBV7-2 TRBD2
CASGVQGGTEAFF TGTGCCAGCGGCGTCCAGGGTGGCACTGAAGCTTTCTTT TRBJ1-1 NA TRBV6-1 NA
CASNKYDRDLYGYTF TGTGCCAGTAATAAATACGACAGGGACCTCTATGGCTACACCTTC TRBJ1-2 NA TRBV19 TRBD1
CASSVRLAGGELFF TGTGCCAGCAGCGTACGACTAGCTGGCGGGGAGCTGTTTTTT TRBJ2-2 NA TRBV7-3 TRBD2
CAWAGTGADQPQHF TGTGCCTGGGCCGGGACAGGGGCCGATCAGCCCCAGCATTTT TRBJ1-5 few TRBV30 TRBD1
CASSLARDRGYEQYF TGTGCCAGCAGCTTAGCGCGGGACAGGGGCTACGAGCAGTACTTC TRBJ2-7 NA TRBV7-2 TRBD1
CASSPGVGEQYF TGTGCCAGCAGTCCAGGGGTCGGCGAGCAGTACTTC TRBJ2-7 once TRBV7-2 NA
CASSWTEQETQYF TGTGCCAGCAGTTGGACAGAGCAAGAGACCCAGTACTTC TRBJ2-5 once TRBV27 NA
CASSQGLLAMLTGELFF TGCGCCAGCAGCCAAGGTTTACTAGCCATGCTTACCGGGGAGCTGTTTTTT TRBJ2-2 NA TRBV4-1 NA
CASSSRQGYTF TGTGCCAGCAGCTCCCGACAGGGCTACACCTTC TRBJ1-2 NA TRBV28 NA
CASSEWAQYNEQFF TGTGCCAGCAGTGAATGGGCACAGTACAATGAGCAGTTCTTC TRBJ2-1 NA TRBV6-1 NA
CASSWGLDYEQYF TGTGCCAGCAGCTGGGGGCTAGACTACGAGCAGTACTTC TRBJ2-7 NA TRBV5-6 NA
CASSQLAGTDLGEQYF TGCGCCAGCAGCCAACTCGCCGGGACAGACCTGGGTGAGCAGTACTTC TRBJ2-7 NA TRBV4-3 TRBD1
CASSSPDRGTEAFF TGTGCCAGCAGTTCCCCGGACAGGGGAACTGAAGCTTTCTTT TRBJ1-1 NA TRBV27 TRBD1
CASSERTGNTEAFF TGCGCCAGCAGTGAAAGGACAGGGAACACTGAAGCTTTCTTT TRBJ1-1 NA TRBV10-1 TRBD1
CASRRDRGFNNEQFF TGTGCCAGCAGAAGGGACAGGGGTTTTAACAATGAGCAGTTCTTC TRBJ2-1 NA TRBV7-2 TRBD1
CASSQALAGNADTQYF TGCGCCAGCAGCCAAGCGCTAGCGGGAAACGCAGATACGCAGTATTTT TRBJ2-3 once TRBV4-3 TRBD2
CASSPDRGSVQPQHF TGTGCCAGTAGCCCGGACAGGGGATCGGTACAGCCCCAGCATTTT TRBJ1-5 NA TRBV19 TRBD1
CASSCFPGQGEETQYF TGTGCCAGCAGTTGTTTCCCGGGACAGGGGGAAGAGACCCAGTACTTC TRBJ2-5 NA TRBV6-5 TRBD1
CASSLLDRQSGGYTF TGTGCCAGCAGTCTTTTGGACAGGCAGTCGGGGGGCTACACCTTC TRBJ1-2 once TRBV28 TRBD1
CASSYNTGTYSYEQYF TGCGCCAGCAGCTATAATACAGGAACTTACTCCTACGAGCAGTACTTC TRBJ2-7 NA TRBV5-1 NA
CASSSTTRSNGELFF TGTGCCAGCAGCTCCACGACTAGATCGAACGGGGAGCTGTTTTTT TRBJ2-2 NA TRBV11-2 NA
CASSQDWTANQPQHF TGCGCCAGCAGCCAAGATTGGACAGCGAATCAGCCCCAGCATTTT TRBJ1-5 NA TRBV4-3 NA
CASSLIPGRGETQYF TGCGCCAGCAGCTTGATCCCAGGGAGGGGAGAGACCCAGTACTTC TRBJ2-5 NA TRBV5-1 TRBD2
CASRGGTYTGELFF TGTGCCAGCCGCGGAGGGACCTACACCGGGGAGCTGTTTTTT TRBJ2-2 NA TRBV28 NA
CASSPGLASPPYNEQFF TGCGCCAGCAGCCCGGGACTAGCGTCTCCCCCCTACAATGAGCAGTTCTTC TRBJ2-1 NA TRBV4-1 TRBD2
CATTSTDTQYF TGTGCCACGACTAGCACAGATACGCAGTATTTT TRBJ2-3 NA TRBV9 NA
CASSLGSGRGTYEQYF TGTGCCAGCAGCTTAGGTAGCGGGAGAGGAACCTACGAGCAGTACTTC TRBJ2-7 NA TRBV7-2 TRBD2
CSGQQGSNYGYTF TGCAGCGGCCAACAGGGGAGCAACTATGGCTACACCTTC TRBJ1-2 NA TRBV29-1 TRBD1
CASSQDIGRQHTKQYF TGTGCCAGCAGCCAAGATATAGGCAGACAACATACGAAGCAGTACTTC TRBJ2-7 NA TRBV4-2 NA
CASSLAGGPGDTQYF TGCGCCAGCAGCTTAGCGGGAGGGCCGGGGGATACGCAGTATTTT TRBJ2-3 once TRBV5-1 TRBD2
CASSFSGSGETQYF TGTGCCAGCAGCTTTAGCGGGAGTGGGGAGACCCAGTACTTC TRBJ2-5 few TRBV5-4 TRBD2
CAINEGTDTQYF TGTGCCATCAACGAGGGCACAGATACGCAGTATTTT TRBJ2-3 NA TRBV10-3 NA
CASSSDRYSNQPQHF TGTGCCAGCAGCTCCGACAGATATAGCAATCAGCCCCAGCATTTT TRBJ1-5 NA TRBV6-6 NA